The present entry profiles one T cell receptor (beta chain) with its context. A much larger clonotype is one base distant, so this may be a read error. Unique molecular identifiers were used in preparing the TCRbeta library. One entry per CDR3 protein results from TCRdb running MiXCR on the PCR reads. The sample includes about 70,000 distinct CDR3 sequences, roughly a tenth seen only once; the top ten take approximately 13%. The data derive from a study of T-cell reconstitution after alpha-beta-depleted transplantation in children. The CDR3 length is 19 residues. V was shortened by 10 bases and J by 0 bases, with 28 bases between the two germline ends. CDR1 and CDR2 from the germline V gene are LGHDT and YNNKEL (reference sequence).

This chain joins TRBV3-1 and TRBJ2-1; D may correspond to TRBD1 or TRBD2 (5 bases each). This TCR was recovered from a boy aged 5 to 17 with acute myeloid leukemia, due to receive a stem cell transplant. Sample: PBMCs, taken before TCRalphabeta/CD19-depleted stem cell transplant. DNA of the CDR3: TGTGCCATCAGTTTTGTAGAGGGGATACAGCTGATCTCCTACAATGAGCAGTTCTTC. Encoded protein: CAISFVEGIQLISYNEQFF.